These 5 T cell receptor beta chains were sequenced from one sample in a study of blood T cell repertoires in COVID-19. Method: immunoSEQ multiplex PCR; TCRdb's copy keeps in-frame clones and lacks some. The table includes under 30,000 clones, 80% to 85% detected once. What was sequenced was peripheral blood. The source is a man of 80 years or more with active COVID-19.

The J gene is TRBJ2-1, the V gene TRBV14, with TRBD2 identical over 10 bases. This CDR3 is built from 15 residues. Trimming removed 1 base from V and 9 bases from J; junction bases left unmatched: 6. The germline V gene has CDR1 SGHDN and CDR2 FVKESK. CDR3 in amino acids: CASSQGLAGAGEQFF. CDR3 in DNA: TGTGCCAGCAGCCAAGGGCTAGCGGGGGCGGGTGAGCAGTTCTTC.

The chain couples TRBV2 to TRBJ2-5, with no clear D. The J call is doubtful: the DNA matches TRBJ2-7 better. CDR3 size: 13 residues. In germline, CDR1 is SNHLY, CDR2 FYNNEI. This CDR3 is CASSEVSSYEQYF. The CDR3 DNA follows: TGTGCCAGCAGTGAAGTCTCTTCCTACGAGCAGTACTTC.

This sequence joins TRBV5-1 and TRBJ1-5; no definite D call. The germline V gene encodes CDR1 SGHRS and CDR2 YFSETQ. V shed 1 base and J shed 7 bases, with 9 bases lying between them. CDR3 length: 13 amino acids. CDR3 bases: TGCGCCAGCAGCTTGCAGGAGGGACAGCCCCAGCATTTT. This encodes CASSLQEGQPQHF.

This clone was found once. Here the CDR3 reads CSARAVKGYTF. CDR3 in DNA: TGCAGTGCTAGAGCAGTTAAGGGCTACACCTTC. The genes are TRBV20-1 and TRBJ1-2, with D uncertain. Germline V gene sequence: CDR1 DFQATT, CDR2 SNEGSKA (reference sequence). There are 11 residues in the CDR3. Deletions cut 1 base from V and 8 bases from J, with 8 bases between.

The chain couples TRBV30 to TRBJ2-5; the match to TRBD2 covers 9 bases. The CDR3 totals 18 residues. Germline assignment: CDR1 GTSNPN and CDR2 SVGIG (reference sequence). Unmatched junction bases numbered 14, after V lost 2 bases and J lost 1 base. CDR3 bases: TGTGCCTGGAGTTTTACCCTGTTGCGGGGGGGGTCCCAAGAGACCCAGTACTTC. Translating it yields CAWSFTLLRGGSQETQYF.